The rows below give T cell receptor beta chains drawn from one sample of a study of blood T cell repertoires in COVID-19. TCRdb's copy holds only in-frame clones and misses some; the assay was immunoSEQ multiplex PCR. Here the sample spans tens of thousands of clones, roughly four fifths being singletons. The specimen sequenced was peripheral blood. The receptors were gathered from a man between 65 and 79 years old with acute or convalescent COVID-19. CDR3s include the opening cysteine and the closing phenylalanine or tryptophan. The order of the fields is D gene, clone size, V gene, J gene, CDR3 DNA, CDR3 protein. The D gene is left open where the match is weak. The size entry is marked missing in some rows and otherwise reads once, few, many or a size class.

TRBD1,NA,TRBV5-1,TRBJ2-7,TGCGCCAGCAGCGGGGGGACAGGGGGCGAGCAGTACTTC,CASSGGTGGEQYF
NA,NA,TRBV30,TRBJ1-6,TGTGCCCGTACGGAGGGTCTAAATAATTCACCCCTCCACTTT,CARTEGLNNSPLHF
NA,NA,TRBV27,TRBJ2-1,TGTGCCAGCAGTCTTCGATCCGACTGGGACAATGAGCAGTTCTTC,CASSLRSDWDNEQFF
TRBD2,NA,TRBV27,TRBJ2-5,TGTGCCAGCAGTTTAGGTCCGGCTAGCGGGGGCAGGGAGACCCAGTACTTC,CASSLGPASGGRETQYF
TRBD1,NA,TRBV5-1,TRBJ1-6,TGCGCCAGCAGCCCGGGACAGTATAATTCACCCCTCCACTTT,CASSPGQYNSPLHF
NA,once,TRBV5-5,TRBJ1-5,TGTGCCAGCAGCTCTGGCCAGACAGCACGTCAGCCCCAGCATTTT,CASSSGQTARQPQHF
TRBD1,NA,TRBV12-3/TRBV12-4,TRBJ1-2,TGTGCCAGCAGTTTAGGCCAGGGGGATGGCTACACCTTC,CASSLGQGDGYTF
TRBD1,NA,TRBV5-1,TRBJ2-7,TGCGCCAGCGGGGGACAGGGCTACGAGCAGTACTTC,CASGGQGYEQYF
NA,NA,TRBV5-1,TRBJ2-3,TGCGCCAGCAATCTTCAGGGGTACGATACGCAGTATTTT,CASNLQGYDTQYF
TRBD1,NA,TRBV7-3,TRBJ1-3,TGTGCCAGCAGCTTAACCCCAGGGGGGACTGGAAACACCATATATTTT,CASSLTPGGTGNTIYF
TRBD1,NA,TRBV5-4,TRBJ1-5,TGTGCCAGCAGCTTGGGACAGGGTCTAAATCAGCCCCAGCATTTT,CASSLGQGLNQPQHF
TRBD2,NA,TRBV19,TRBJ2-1,TGTGCCAGTAAAATAGCGGGAATTTGGAATGAGCAGTTCTTC,CASKIAGIWNEQFF
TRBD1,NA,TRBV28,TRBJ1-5,TGTGCCAGCATAGGACAGGGGCATCAGCCCCAGCATTTT,CASIGQGHQPQHF
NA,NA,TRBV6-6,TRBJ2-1,TGTGCCAGCAGCCCCCCGGGAGGGGGCGCCTACAATGAGCAGTTCTTC,CASSPPGGGAYNEQFF
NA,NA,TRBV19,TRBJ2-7,TGTGCCAGTAGTATAGACAGGGCGACTTACGAGCAGTACTTC,CASSIDRATYEQYF
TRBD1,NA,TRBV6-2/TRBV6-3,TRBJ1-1,TGTGCCAGCAGCCCTCCAGACCCCTCGACCGGGACAGGGCTAATGAACACTGAAGCTTTCTTT,CASSPPDPSTGTGLMNTEAFF
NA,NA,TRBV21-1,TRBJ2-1,TGTGCCAGCAACCCCGGGATAGCGGGAGTGTTTGAGAATGAGCAGTTCTTC,CASNPGIAGVFENEQFF
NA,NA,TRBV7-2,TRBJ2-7,TGTGCCAGCAGCTTAGGGGGCGGGACCAGCTCCTACGAGCAGTACTTC,CASSLGGGTSSYEQYF
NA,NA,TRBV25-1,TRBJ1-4,TGTGCCAGCACGGGGGGAGGGACTAATGAAAAACTGTTTTTT,CASTGGGTNEKLFF
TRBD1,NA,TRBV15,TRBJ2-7,TGTGCCACCAGCAGATCAGGGACAGGACTACTACGGGAGCAGTACTTC,CATSRSGTGLLREQYF
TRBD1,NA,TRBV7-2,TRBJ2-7,TGTGCCAGCAGCCCGGGACAGGGGATCTACGAGCAGTACTTC,CASSPGQGIYEQYF
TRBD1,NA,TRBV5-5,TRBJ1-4,TGTGCCAGCAACATAGGGGGCGGGACTGATGAAAAACTGTTTTTT,CASNIGGGTDEKLFF
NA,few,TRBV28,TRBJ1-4,TGTGCCAGCAGTTTATCCGCAGGGGCAAATGAAAAACTGTTTTTT,CASSLSAGANEKLFF
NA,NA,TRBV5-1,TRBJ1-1,TGCGCCAGCAACGCCGCAGTTAACACTGAAGCTTTCTTT,CASNAAVNTEAFF
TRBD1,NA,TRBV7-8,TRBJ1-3,TGTGCCAGCAGCTTATCGACAGGGTCTGGAAACACCATATATTTT,CASSLSTGSGNTIYF
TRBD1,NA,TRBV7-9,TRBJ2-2,TGTGCCAGCAGTCCGGGACAGTTGAACACCGGGGAGCTGTTTTTT,CASSPGQLNTGELFF
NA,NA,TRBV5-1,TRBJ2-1,TGCGCCAGCAGCTTGGATATTTACAATGAGCAGTTCTTC,CASSLDIYNEQFF
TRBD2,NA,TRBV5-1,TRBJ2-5,TGCGCCAGCAGCTCCTCCTCTAGCGGGAGGGCCTGGGAGACCCAGTACTTC,CASSSSSSGRAWETQYF
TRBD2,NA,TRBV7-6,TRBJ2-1,TGTGCCAGCAGTCAAATAAGCGGGGCCTACAATGAGCAGTTCTTC,CASSQISGAYNEQFF
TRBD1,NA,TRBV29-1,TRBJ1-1,TGCAGCGTTGTCTCCCGGCAGGGGGCGAACACTGAAGCTTTCTTT,CSVVSRQGANTEAFF
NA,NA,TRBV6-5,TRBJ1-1,TGTGCCAACCATCCGAGGCAGCTCGCTGAAGCTTTCTTT,CANHPRQLAEAFF
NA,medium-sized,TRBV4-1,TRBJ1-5,TGCGCCAGCAGCCCCCTCCAGGAGGGGAATCAGCCCCAGCATTTT,CASSPLQEGNQPQHF
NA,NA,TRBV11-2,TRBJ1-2,TGTGCCAGCAGCTTAGGGGGCTTATTCCAGGGCTACACCTTC,CASSLGGLFQGYTF
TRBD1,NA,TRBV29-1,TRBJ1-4,TGCAGCGTTAAGGGGGCGCCTAATGAAAAACTGTTTTTT,CSVKGAPNEKLFF
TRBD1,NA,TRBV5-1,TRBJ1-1,TGCGCCAGCAGCTTACTCGGGACAGGGGGCTCTGAAGCTTTCTTT,CASSLLGTGGSEAFF
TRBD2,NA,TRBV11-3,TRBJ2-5,TGTGCCAGCAGCTTGCGCGCCGGGACTAGCGGGAAAGAGACCCAGTACTTC,CASSLRAGTSGKETQYF
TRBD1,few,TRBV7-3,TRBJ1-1,TGTGCCAGCAGAAACGTAGGGGGCGTTGGCACTGAAGCTTTCTTT,CASRNVGGVGTEAFF
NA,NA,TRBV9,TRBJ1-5,TGTGCCAGCAGCGTAGCTCAGGATGGTCAGCCCCAGCATTTT,CASSVAQDGQPQHF
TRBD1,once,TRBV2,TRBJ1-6,TGTGCCAGCGGACAGGGCGAAAATTCACCCCTCCACTTT,CASGQGENSPLHF
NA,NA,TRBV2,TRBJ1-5,TGTGCCAGCAGTGTTCAGACAGTGGATCAGCCCCAGCATTTT,CASSVQTVDQPQHF
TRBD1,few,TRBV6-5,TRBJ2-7,TGTGCCAGCAGTTACGGGGGGACAGGGTCCTACGAGCAGTACTTC,CASSYGGTGSYEQYF
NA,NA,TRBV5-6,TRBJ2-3,TGTGCCAGCAGACAAGCAGATACGCAGTATTTT,CASRQADTQYF